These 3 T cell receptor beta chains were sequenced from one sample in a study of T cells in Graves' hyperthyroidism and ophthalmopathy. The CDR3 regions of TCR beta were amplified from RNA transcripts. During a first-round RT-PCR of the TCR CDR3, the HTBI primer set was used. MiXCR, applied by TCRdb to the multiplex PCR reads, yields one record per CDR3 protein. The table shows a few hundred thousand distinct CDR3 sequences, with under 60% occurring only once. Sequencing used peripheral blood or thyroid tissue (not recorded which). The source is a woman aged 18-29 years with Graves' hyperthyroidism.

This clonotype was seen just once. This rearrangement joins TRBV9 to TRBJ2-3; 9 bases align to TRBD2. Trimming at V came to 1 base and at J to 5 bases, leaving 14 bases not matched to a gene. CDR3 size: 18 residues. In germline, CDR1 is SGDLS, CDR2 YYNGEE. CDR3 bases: TGTGCCAGCAGCGTACAGCAAGGTAGCGGGAGCGGGGAAGATACGCAGTATTTT. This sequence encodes CASSVQQGSGSGEDTQYF.

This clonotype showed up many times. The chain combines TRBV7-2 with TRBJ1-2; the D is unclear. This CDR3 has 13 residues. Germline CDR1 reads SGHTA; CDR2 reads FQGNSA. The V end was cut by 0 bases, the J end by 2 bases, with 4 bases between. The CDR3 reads CASSLAGNYGYTF. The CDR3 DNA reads TGTGCCAGCAGCTTAGCAGGGAACTATGGCTACACCTTC.

The CDR3: CASSFLDSSTDTQYF. The CDR3 region has the DNA TGTGCCAGCAGCTTCCTTGACAGTAGCACAGATACGCAGTATTTT. V and J are TRBV2 and TRBJ2-3, with D tentatively TRBD1 (5 bases). This CDR3 contains 15 residues. The germline V and J ends were trimmed by 6 bases and 0 bases, with 13 bases remaining between them. Germline lookup yields CDR1 SNHLY and CDR2 FYNNEI.